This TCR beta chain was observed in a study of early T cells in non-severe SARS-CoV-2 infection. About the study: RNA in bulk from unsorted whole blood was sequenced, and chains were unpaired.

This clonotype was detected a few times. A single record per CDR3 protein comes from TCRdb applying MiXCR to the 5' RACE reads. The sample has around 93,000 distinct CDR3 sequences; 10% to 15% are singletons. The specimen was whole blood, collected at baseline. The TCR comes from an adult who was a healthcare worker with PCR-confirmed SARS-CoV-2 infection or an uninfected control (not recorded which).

As DNA, the CDR3 is TGCAGCGTTGAGACGGGGCGCGACTATGGCTACACCTTC. Residues: CSVETGRDYGYTF. The rearrangement uses TRBV29-1 and TRBJ1-2; D is perhaps TRBD1 (5 bases). This CDR3 comprises 13 residues. CDR1 SQVTM and CDR2 ANQGSEA come from the germline V gene. V dropped 3 bases and J dropped 3 bases, with 11 bases sitting between them.